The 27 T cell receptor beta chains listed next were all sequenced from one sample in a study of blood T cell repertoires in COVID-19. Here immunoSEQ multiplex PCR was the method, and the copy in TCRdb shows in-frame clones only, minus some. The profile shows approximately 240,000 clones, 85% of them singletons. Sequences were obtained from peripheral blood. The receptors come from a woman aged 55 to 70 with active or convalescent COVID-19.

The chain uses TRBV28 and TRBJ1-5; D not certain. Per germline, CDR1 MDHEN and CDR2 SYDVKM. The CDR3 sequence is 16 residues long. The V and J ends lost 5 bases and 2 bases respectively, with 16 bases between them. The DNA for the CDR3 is TGTGCCAGCAGTCGAACCGAGGGCGTAGGCAATCAGCCCCAGCATTTT. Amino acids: CASSRTEGVGNQPQHF.

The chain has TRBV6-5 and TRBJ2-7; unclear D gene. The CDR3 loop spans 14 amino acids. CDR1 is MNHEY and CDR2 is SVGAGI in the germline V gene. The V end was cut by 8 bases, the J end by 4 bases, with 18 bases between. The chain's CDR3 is CASEKNRESYEQYF. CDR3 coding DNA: TGTGCCAGCGAAAAGAACAGAGAGAGTTACGAGCAGTACTTC.

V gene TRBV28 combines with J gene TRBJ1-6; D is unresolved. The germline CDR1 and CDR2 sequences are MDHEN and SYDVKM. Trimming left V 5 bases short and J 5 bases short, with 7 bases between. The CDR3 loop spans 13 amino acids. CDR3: CASSRQNNSPLHF. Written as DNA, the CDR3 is TGTGCCAGCAGTCGCCAGAATAATTCACCCCTCCACTTT.

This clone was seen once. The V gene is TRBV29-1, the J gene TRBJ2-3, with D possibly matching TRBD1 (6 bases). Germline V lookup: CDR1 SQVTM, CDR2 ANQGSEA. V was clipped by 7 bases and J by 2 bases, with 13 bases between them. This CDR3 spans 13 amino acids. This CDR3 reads CSAKQGSTDTQYF. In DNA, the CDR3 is TGCAGCGCCAAACAGGGCTCCACAGATACGCAGTATTTT.

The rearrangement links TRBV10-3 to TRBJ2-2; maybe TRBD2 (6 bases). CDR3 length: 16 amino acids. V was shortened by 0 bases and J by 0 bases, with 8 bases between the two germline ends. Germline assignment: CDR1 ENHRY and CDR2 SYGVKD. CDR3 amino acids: CAISESSGSNTGELFF. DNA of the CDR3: TGTGCCATCAGTGAGTCTAGCGGATCGAACACCGGGGAGCTGTTTTTT.

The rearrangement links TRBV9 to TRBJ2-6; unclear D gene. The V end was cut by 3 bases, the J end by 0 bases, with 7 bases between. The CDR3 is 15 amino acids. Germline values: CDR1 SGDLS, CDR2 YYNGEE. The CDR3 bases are TGTGCCAGCAGCGCCGGGTTCTCTGGGGCCAACGTCCTGACTTTC. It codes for CASSAGFSGANVLTF.

Here the CDR3 reads CASSFAGQGAAGANVLTF. The CDR3 coding sequence is TGTGCCAGCAGCTTTGCCGGACAGGGGGCGGCTGGGGCCAACGTCCTGACTTTC. The chain couples TRBV11-2 to TRBJ2-6, with 11 bases identical to TRBD1. The CDR3 is made up of 18 amino acids. From germline, CDR1 is SGHAT and CDR2 FQNNGV. With 3 bases clipped from V and 2 bases from J, the junction kept 6 bases outside the gene matches.

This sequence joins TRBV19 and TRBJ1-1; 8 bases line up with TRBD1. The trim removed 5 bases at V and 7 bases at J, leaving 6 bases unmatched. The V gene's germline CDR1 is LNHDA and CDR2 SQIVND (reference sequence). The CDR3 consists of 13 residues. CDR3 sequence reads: CASSPRTGHEAFF. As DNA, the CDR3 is TGTGCCAGTAGTCCACGGACAGGGCATGAAGCTTTCTTT.

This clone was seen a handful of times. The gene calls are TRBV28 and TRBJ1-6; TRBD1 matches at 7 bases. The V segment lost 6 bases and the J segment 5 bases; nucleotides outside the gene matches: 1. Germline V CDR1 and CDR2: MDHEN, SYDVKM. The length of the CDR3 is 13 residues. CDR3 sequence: CASRTGHNSPLHF. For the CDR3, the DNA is TGTGCCAGCAGGACAGGGCATAATTCACCCCTCCACTTT.

CDR3 bases: TGCGCCAGCAGCTTAGAGCGACCGAACACTGAAGCTTTCTTT. It codes for CASSLERPNTEAFF. The rearrangement uses TRBV5-1 and TRBJ1-1; D unclear. This CDR3 contains 14 residues. The germline V gene has CDR1 SGHRS and CDR2 YFSETQ. V was shortened by 2 bases and J by 1 base, with 9 bases between the two germline ends.

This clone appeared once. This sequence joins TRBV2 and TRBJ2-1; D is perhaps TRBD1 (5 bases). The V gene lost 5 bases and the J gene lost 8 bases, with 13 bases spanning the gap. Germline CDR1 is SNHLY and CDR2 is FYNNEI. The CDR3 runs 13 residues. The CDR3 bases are TGTGCCAGCAGTAGGCAGGGCAGGGATGAGCAGTTCTTC. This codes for CASSRQGRDEQFF.

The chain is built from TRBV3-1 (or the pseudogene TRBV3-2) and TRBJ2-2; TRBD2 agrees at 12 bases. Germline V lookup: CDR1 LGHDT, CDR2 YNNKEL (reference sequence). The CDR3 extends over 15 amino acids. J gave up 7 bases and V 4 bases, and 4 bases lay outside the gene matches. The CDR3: CASSPSGRASGELFF. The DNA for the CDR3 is TGTGCCAGCAGCCCTAGCGGGAGGGCCAGCGGGGAGCTGTTTTTT.

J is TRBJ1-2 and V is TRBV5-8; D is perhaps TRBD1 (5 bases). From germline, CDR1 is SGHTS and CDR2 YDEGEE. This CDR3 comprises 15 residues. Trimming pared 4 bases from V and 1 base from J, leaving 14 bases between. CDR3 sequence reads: CASSPAAGDNYGYTF. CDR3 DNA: TGTGCCAGCAGCCCGGCCGCGGGGGATAACTATGGCTACACCTTC.

In DNA, the CDR3 is TGTGCCAGCAGGGAACCTGGGGGCAAGTTGTTTTTT. Translated: CASREPGGKLFF. The chain is built from TRBV7-2 and TRBJ2-2; a possible D gene is TRBD1 (6 bases). V was shortened by 6 bases and J by 15 bases, with 17 bases between the two germline ends. This CDR3 comprises 12 residues. The V gene's germline CDR1 is SGHTA and CDR2 FQGNSA.

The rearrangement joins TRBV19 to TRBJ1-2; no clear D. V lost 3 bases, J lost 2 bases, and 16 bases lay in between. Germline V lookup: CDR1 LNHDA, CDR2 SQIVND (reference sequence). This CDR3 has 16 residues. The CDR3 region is CASSIPSLAGNYGYTF. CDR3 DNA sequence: TGTGCCAGTAGTATTCCCTCCCTGGCGGGAAACTATGGCTACACCTTC.

CDR3 DNA sequence: TGTGCCAGCAGTTTACCGGGCCTCGGGGGGACCCAGTACTTC. Translated, it gives CASSLPGLGGTQYF. This chain joins TRBV27 and TRBJ2-5; a possible D gene is TRBD2 (6 bases). In germline, CDR1 is MNHEY, CDR2 SMNVEV (reference sequence). The CDR3 covers 14 residues. The V end was cut by 2 bases, the J end by 7 bases, with 14 bases between.

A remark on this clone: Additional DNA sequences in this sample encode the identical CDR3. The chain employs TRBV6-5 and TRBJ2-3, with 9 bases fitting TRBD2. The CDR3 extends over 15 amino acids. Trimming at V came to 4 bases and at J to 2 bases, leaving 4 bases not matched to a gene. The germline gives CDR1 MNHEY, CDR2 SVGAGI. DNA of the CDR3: TGTGCCAGCAGTTCCCCGGGACTAGCCACAGATACGCAGTATTTT. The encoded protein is CASSSPGLATDTQYF.

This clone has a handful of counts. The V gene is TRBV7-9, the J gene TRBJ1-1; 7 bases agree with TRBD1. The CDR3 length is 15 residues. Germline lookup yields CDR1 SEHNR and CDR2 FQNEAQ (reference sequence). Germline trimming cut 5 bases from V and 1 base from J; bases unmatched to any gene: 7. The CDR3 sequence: CASSITGAANTEAFF. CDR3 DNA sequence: TGTGCCAGCAGCATCACAGGGGCGGCGAACACTGAAGCTTTCTTT.

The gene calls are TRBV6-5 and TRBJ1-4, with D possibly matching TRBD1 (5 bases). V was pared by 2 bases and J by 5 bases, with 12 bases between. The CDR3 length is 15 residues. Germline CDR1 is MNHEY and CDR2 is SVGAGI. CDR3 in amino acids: CASSYRTRPNEKLFF. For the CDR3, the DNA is TGTGCCAGCAGTTACCGGACACGACCAAATGAAAAACTGTTTTTT.

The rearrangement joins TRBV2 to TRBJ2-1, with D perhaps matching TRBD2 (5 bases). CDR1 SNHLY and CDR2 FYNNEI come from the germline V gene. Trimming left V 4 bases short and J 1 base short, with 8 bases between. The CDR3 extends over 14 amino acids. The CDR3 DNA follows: TGTGCCAGCAGTGGGACGGGATCCTACAATGAGCAGTTCTTC. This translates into CASSGTGSYNEQFF.

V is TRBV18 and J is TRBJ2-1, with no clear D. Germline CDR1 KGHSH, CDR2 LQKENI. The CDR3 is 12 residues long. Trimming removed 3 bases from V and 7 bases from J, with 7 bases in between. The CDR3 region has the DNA TGTGCCAGCTCACCCAGAATGAATGAGCAGTTCTTC. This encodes CASSPRMNEQFF.

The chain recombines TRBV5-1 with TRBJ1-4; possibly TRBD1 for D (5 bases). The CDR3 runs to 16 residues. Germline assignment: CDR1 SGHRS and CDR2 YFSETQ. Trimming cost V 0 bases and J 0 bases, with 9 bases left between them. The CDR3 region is CASSLEGAATNEKLFF. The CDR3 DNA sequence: TGCGCCAGCAGCTTGGAAGGGGCTGCAACTAATGAAAAACTGTTTTTT.

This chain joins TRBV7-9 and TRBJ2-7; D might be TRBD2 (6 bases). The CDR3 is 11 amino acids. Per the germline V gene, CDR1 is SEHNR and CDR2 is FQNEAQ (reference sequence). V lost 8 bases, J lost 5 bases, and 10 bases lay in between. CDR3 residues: CASWGGHEQYF. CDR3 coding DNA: TGTGCCAGCTGGGGAGGTCACGAGCAGTACTTC.

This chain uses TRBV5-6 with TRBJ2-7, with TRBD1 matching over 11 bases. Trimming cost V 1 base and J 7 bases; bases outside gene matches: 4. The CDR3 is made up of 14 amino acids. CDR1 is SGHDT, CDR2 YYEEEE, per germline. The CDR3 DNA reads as TGTGCCAGCAGCTTGTGGGGACAGGGGGTAGAGCAGTACGTC. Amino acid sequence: CASSLWGQGVEQYV.

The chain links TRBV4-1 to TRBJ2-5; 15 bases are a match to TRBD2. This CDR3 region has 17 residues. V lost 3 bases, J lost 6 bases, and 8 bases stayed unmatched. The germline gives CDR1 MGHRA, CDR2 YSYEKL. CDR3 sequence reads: CASSQGTSGGPLKTQYF. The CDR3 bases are TGCGCCAGCAGCCAGGGGACTAGCGGGGGGCCCCTAAAGACCCAGTACTTC.

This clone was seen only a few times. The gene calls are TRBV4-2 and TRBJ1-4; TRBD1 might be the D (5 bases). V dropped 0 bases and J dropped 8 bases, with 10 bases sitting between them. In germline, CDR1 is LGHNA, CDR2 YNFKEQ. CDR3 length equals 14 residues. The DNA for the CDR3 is TGTGCCAGCAGCCAAGATCCGGGGGAAGAAAAACTGTTTTTT. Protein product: CASSQDPGEEKLFF.

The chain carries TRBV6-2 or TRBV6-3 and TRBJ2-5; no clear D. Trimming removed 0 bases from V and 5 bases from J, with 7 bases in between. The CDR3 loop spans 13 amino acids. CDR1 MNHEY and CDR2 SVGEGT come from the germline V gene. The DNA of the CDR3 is TGTGCCAGCAGTTACTCCAGGCTCGAGACCCAGTACTTC. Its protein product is CASSYSRLETQYF.